This TCR beta chain was found in a study of identical twins. Points from the study as a whole: Out-of-frame alpha sequences shared by twins showed excess low generation probability.

In this sample, this clonotype turned up many times. What it binds is not known. TCRdb reprocessed the 5' RACE reads via MiXCR and lists one record per CDR3 protein. The table lists approximately 600,000 distinct CDR3 sequences, less than 9% of them singletons. Donors uniformly comprised healthy Caucasians. This CDR3 region has 15 residues. Between the trimmed V and J ends, which lost 5 bases and 4 bases, there was a span of 15 bases. These data were also reused for a study on yellow fever vaccine responses in identical twins.

This clonotype originated in a woman aged 18 to 35 in good health. The sequencing sample was made of PBMCs. The rearrangement joins TRBV12-3 or TRBV12-4 to TRBJ2-1; the D call may be TRBD1 or TRBD2 (5 bases each). DNA of the CDR3: TGTGCCAGCAGTACCGGGACGCCCTCATACAATGAGCAGTTCTTC. Protein: CASSTGTPSYNEQFF.